This TCR beta chain was obtained from a study of cytomegalovirus exposure and HLA in healthy donors. Study-level results: It was reportedly the case that the classifier diagnosed cytomegalovirus status with high specificity and sensitivity. Rarity characterized most TCR sequences, yet some public TCRs appeared in many donors. Within the approximately 120 validation repertoires, first-cohort TCR clusters tended to co-occur, according to a later analysis. It was about 150 TCR beta chains that were listed as cytomegalovirus-associated.

The CDR3 has 13 amino acids. V lost 5 bases and J lost 5, with 10 bases in between. CDR1 is MNHNS and CDR2 is SASEGT in the germline V gene. Notes on this clone: The antigen is unknown.

Sequencing used immunoSEQ multiplex PCR; TCRdb keeps in-frame clones, though not all of them. The sample lists some 150,000 clones, about 86% occurring once. Input material: PBMCs. This clonotype was obtained from a woman aged 25 to 39 in good health and CMV-seronegative. V usage is TRBV6-1 and J usage is TRBJ2-1; TRBD1 might be the D (6 bases). The CDR3 region is CASSHGQNNEQFF. As DNA, the CDR3 is TGTGCCAGCAGTCATGGACAGAACAATGAGCAGTTCTTC.